Following are 6 T cell receptor beta chains from one sample sequenced in a study of CD8 T cells in ankylosing spondylitis. MiXCR was run by TCRdb on the 5' RACE reads, yielding one entry per CDR3 protein. The sample shows roughly 180,000 distinct CDR3 sequences, 9.5% to 15% of them seen only once. The sample comprised blood, either unsorted or a sorted T cell fraction (not recorded which). Receptor source: a male donor with ankylosing spondylitis or in good health (not recorded which).

V and J are TRBV12-3 or TRBV12-4 and TRBJ1-3; 7 bases fit TRBD1. Germline trimming cut 3 bases from V and 6 bases from J; bases unmatched to any gene: 11. The CDR3 covers 16 residues. Here the CDR3 reads CASSFTPGQWPNTIYF. Written as DNA, the CDR3 is TGTGCCAGCAGTTTTACTCCGGGACAGTGGCCAAACACCATATATTTT.

This clonotype occurred a few times. The chain recombines TRBV28 with TRBJ2-7, with D tentatively TRBD1 (6 bases). V lost 5 bases and J 7 bases, leaving 9 bases between the germline ends. Per germline, CDR1 MDHEN and CDR2 SYDVKM. The CDR3 contains 11 residues. The CDR3 DNA reads as TGTGCCAGCAGTGTTACAGGGGAGCAGTACTTC. This codes for CASSVTGEQYF.

J is TRBJ2-5 and V is TRBV12-5; 7 bases fit TRBD1. Germline CDR1 reads LGHNT; CDR2 reads FRNRAP. The CDR3 extends over 16 amino acids. The trim removed 1 base at V and 2 bases at J, leaving 7 bases unmatched. The CDR3 coding sequence is TGTGCTAGTGGTTTGGACCGACAGGGAGAACAAGAGACCCAGTACTTC. Its protein is CASGLDRQGEQETQYF.

This clonotype has only a few counts. The V and J genes are TRBV7-9 and TRBJ2-2, with D possibly being TRBD1 or TRBD2 (5 bases each). This CDR3 contains 17 residues. Trimming stripped 7 bases from V and 0 bases from J, with 18 bases between. From germline, CDR1 is SEHNR and CDR2 FQNEAQ (reference sequence). Written as DNA, the CDR3 is TGTGCCAGCATCCCTCCCGGGACGACAACGAACACCGGGGAGCTGTTTTTT. This translates into CASIPPGTTTNTGELFF.

This clonotype was detected many times. The V gene is TRBV28, the J gene TRBJ2-1; tentative D call: TRBD2 (6 bases). The CDR3 consists of 15 residues. V lost 1 base to trimming and J lost 0 bases, with 7 bases between them. Germline-derived CDR1 and CDR2 are MDHEN and SYDVKM. CDR3 sequence reads: CASSLYGSSYNEQFF. The CDR3 DNA sequence: TGTGCCAGCAGTTTATACGGGAGCTCCTACAATGAGCAGTTCTTC.

This clonotype was observed at least ten times. The rearrangement joins TRBV14 to TRBJ2-2; D call uncertain. V lost 0 bases and J 1 base, leaving 9 bases between the germline ends. This CDR3 is built from 16 residues. Germline V gives CDR1 SGHDN, CDR2 FVKESK. The CDR3 coding sequence is TGTGCCAGCAGCCAAGAACGGGCAGGGAACACCGGGGAGCTGTTTTTT. It yields the protein CASSQERAGNTGELFF. Full variable domain (outside the CDR3, taken from reference TRBV14 and TRBJ2-2): EAGVTQFPSHSVIEKGQTVTLRCDPISGHDNLYWYRRVMGKEIKFLLHFVKESKQDESGMPNNRFLAERTGGTYSTLKVQPAELEDSGVYFCASSQERAGNTGELFFGEGSRLTVL.